The entry below describes one T cell receptor (beta chain). Its specificity is unknown. The junction had 2 bases not matched to a gene; V was cut back by 5 bases and J by 0 bases. CDR3 size: 14 residues. Germline loops: CDR1 SEHNR, CDR2 FQNEAQ (reference sequence). Data came from immunoSEQ multiplex PCR; TCRdb stores just in-frame clones and leaves some out. The table shows some 78,000 clones, with 86% occurring only once. The data originate from a study of radiotherapy plus CTLA-4 blockade in lung cancer. Whole-study context: Patients showed objective responses in under 20% of cases, and disease control was achieved by under 35%. Regarding the study as a whole: Radiotherapy plus ipilimumab was followed by expansion in blood of tumor-derived TCR clones.

The V gene is TRBV7-9, the J gene TRBJ2-3; the match to TRBD2 covers 7 bases. The receptor was derived from a human donor with non-small cell lung cancer who had a partial response to radiotherapy plus ipilimumab. Sequenced material: peripheral blood, taken from a patient treated with radiotherapy plus ipilimumab. CDR3 bases: TGTGCCAGCAGCCGTAGCGGGAGCACAGATACGCAGTATTTT. Translation gives CASSRSGSTDTQYF.